This T cell receptor (beta chain) comes out of a study of blood T cell repertoires in COVID-19. Study information: From T cells, B-cell-depleted T cells, or PBMCs came the material, which was cDNA or gDNA.

The table came from immunoSEQ multiplex PCR; TCRdb's copy has only in-frame clones and leaves some out. The sample has about 100,000 clones, 80% to 90% seen once. This clone was picked up one time. Germline CDR1 reads LGHNA; CDR2 reads YNFKEQ. CDR3 length: 17 residues. After removal of 4 bases from V and 1 base from J, the junction contained 7 bases not matched to a gene. What was sequenced was peripheral blood. The V call is TRBV4-2, the J call TRBJ2-2; TRBD1 matches at 9 bases. The receptor was isolated from a human donor in a cohort sampled during active COVID-19. CDR3: CASSPLGQGLNTGELFF. The CDR3 DNA reads TGTGCCAGCAGCCCCCTGGGACAGGGCTTGAACACCGGGGAGCTGTTTTTT.